The entry below describes one T cell receptor (beta chain). Its antigen remains unknown. The sample originates from a study of identical twins. Notes on the study in general: Zero-insertion findings could be partly confounded by invariant cells (MAIT and iNKT cells). The study found excess low generation probability among twin-shared out-of-frame alpha sequences. A lower insertion count was a feature of abundant cord blood beta clonotypes, with no such feature in memory repertoires.

In TCRdb, the 5' RACE reads were re-called with MiXCR into one record per CDR3 protein. This table has about 260,000 distinct CDR3 sequences, about 7.3% appearing once. Everyone who donated was a healthy Caucasian. The germline CDR1 and CDR2 sequences are SGHRS and YFSETQ. The V end lost 3 bases, the J end lost 10 bases, and 16 bases lay between the germline ends. The length of the CDR3 is 13 residues. This sample was shared with a second study, whose subject was yellow fever vaccine responses in identical twins.

This receptor was identified in a woman aged 18-29 years in good health. This chain links TRBV5-1 with TRBJ2-5; D possibly uses TRBD1 or TRBD2 (5 bases each). The sample was memory (CD45RO+) T cells sorted from blood. The CDR3 here is CASSSRDLRGQYF. In DNA form, the CDR3 reads TGCGCCAGCAGCTCGCGCGACCTGAGGGGCCAGTACTTC.